These 7 T cell receptor beta chains originate from one sample sequenced in a study of post-analysis software for immune sequencing data. Whole-study findings and limits: Patients used roughly five TRBV segments, including TRBV5-6, TRBV5-1 and TRBV20-1, more often than controls.

These receptors lack a known antigen. TCR beta libraries were prepared from cDNA with unique molecular identifiers. TCRdb re-called the PCR reads through MiXCR, storing one row per CDR3 protein. The sample shows approximately 690,000 distinct CDR3 sequences, 55% to 60% of them seen only once. Specimen: blood. The receptors originated from a girl aged 2 to 10 with multiple sclerosis.

The chain recombines TRBV7-2 with TRBJ2-3; D is uncertain. Germline V gene lookup returns CDR1 SGHTA and CDR2 FQGNSA. The CDR3 is 14 residues long. V was cut by 5 bases and J by 6 bases, with 15 bases left in between. The CDR3 DNA sequence: TGTGCCAGCAGCCCCCTCCCCCTAGTGGATACGCAGTATTTT. Translating gives CASSPLPLVDTQYF. Full variable domain (missing parts from reference TRBV7-2 and TRBJ2-3): GAGVSQSPSNKVTEKGKDVELRCDPISGHTALYWYRQSLGQGLEFLIYFQGNSAPDKSGLPSDRFSAERTGGSVSTLTIQRTQQEDSAVYLCASSPLPLVDTQYFGPGTRLTVL.

The V and J genes are TRBV5-1 and TRBJ2-5; TRBD1 matches at 7 bases. This CDR3 comprises 14 residues. The V gene's germline CDR1 is SGHRS and CDR2 YFSETQ. Trimming took 1 base from V and 11 from J; bases not matched to a gene: 11. This chain's CDR3 is CASSLYRGGDEQYF. CDR3 sequence (DNA): TGCGCCAGCAGCTTGTACAGGGGTGGCGATGAGCAGTACTTC.

This clonotype was seen a handful of times. The chain uses TRBV7-8 and TRBJ2-5; perhaps TRBD1 as D (6 bases). Deletions cut 5 bases from V and 5 bases from J, with 21 bases between. CDR1 SGHVS and CDR2 FQNEAQ come from the germline V gene. This CDR3 comprises 16 residues. The CDR3 nucleotides are TGTGCCAGCAGCCTAGGGGTGGCAGGTCAGGGGGAGACCCAGTACTTC. Translation: CASSLGVAGQGETQYF.

In the case of this clonotype: An end of the junction differs from the germline gene, which may be a read error. This chain joins TRBV7-9 and TRBJ2-5; TRBD1 matches 9 bases. Germline V gene sequence: CDR1 SEHNR, CDR2 FQNEAQ (reference sequence). The CDR3 loop spans 15 amino acids. The CDR3 DNA is TGTGCCAACAGCCCGGGACAGGGAAACCAAGAGACCCAGTACTTC. It is translated as CANSPGQGNQETQYF.

The chain recombines TRBV6-6 with TRBJ1-2; TRBD1 matches at 7 bases. J was trimmed by 8 bases and V by 8 bases; bases with no gene match: 11. CDR3 length equals 13 residues. CDR1 MNHNY and CDR2 SVGAGI come from the germline V gene (reference sequence). CDR3 nucleotides: TGTGCCAGCTGGGACAGCTCCTACTTCGGCTACACCTTC. The encoded protein is CASWDSSYFGYTF.

This chain connects TRBV14 to TRBJ1-2; D not resolved. The CDR3 is made up of 14 amino acids. The V end lost 3 bases, the J end lost 8 bases, and 16 bases lay between the germline ends. Per the germline V gene, CDR1 is SGHDN and CDR2 is FVKESK. The CDR3 coding sequence is TGTGCCAGCAGCCATCCGGGCGGATTCCGGGGCTACACCTTC. This codes for CASSHPGGFRGYTF. Supplemented by reference TRBV14 and TRBJ1-2, the full variable domain reads EAGVTQFPSHSVIEKGQTVTLRCDPISGHDNLYWYRRVMGKEIKFLLHFVKESKQDESGMPNNRFLAERTGGTYSTLKVQPAELEDSGVYFCASSHPGGFRGYTFGSGTRLTVV.

The gene calls are TRBV12-3 or TRBV12-4 and TRBJ1-4; 10 bases are a match to TRBD1. V gave up 5 bases and J gave up 10 bases; unmatched junction bases: 4. The CDR3 contains 13 residues. The CDR3 nucleotides read TGTGCCAGCAGTCCCCGGGACAGGGGAAAACTGTTTTTT. Amino acids: CASSPRDRGKLFF.